The next 27 T cell receptor beta chains were all read from a single sample in a study of CXCR3-negative and CXCR3-positive naive CD8 T cells. Findings and caveats of the study: TRB CDR3 hydrophobicity was greater in CXCR3-positive naive cells than in CXCR3-negative naive cells.

The antigens these receptors bind are not known. TRB cDNA was prepared as libraries by UMI-labeled 5' RACE. Each CDR3 protein gets one entry in TCRdb, which reprocessed the 5' RACE reads and gives no DNA. In total, the table holds some 60,000 distinct CDR3 sequences. Material for sequencing was naive CXCR3+ CD8+ T cells from blood. Indicated subset: CD45RO-CCR7+CD27+CD95- naive CD8+ T cells expressing CXCR3 (TNR3+). The receptors stem from a human donor in good health. Some clones in this sample may be carry-over from other donors' samples.

The chain uses TRBV25-1 and TRBJ2-2; TCRdb's D call of TRBD1 is untestable without DNA. This CDR3 has 17 residues. From germline, CDR1 is MGHDK and CDR2 SYGVNS. CDR3 residues: CASSPWTEVIDTGELFF.

The chain has TRBV4-1 and TRBJ1-5. Germline CDR1 is MGHRA and CDR2 is YSYEKL. The CDR3 loop spans 16 amino acids. CDR3 region: CASSQRLLAQNQPQHF.

V gene TRBV27 combines with J gene TRBJ2-6. Germline CDR1 is MNHEY and CDR2 is SMNVEV (reference sequence). The CDR3 totals 14 residues. CDR3 residues: CASSLFSGANVLTF.

This chain connects TRBV12-3 or TRBV12-4 to TRBJ1-2. The length of the CDR3 is 12 residues. CDR3 residues: CATNSRLYGYTF.

This sequence joins TRBV7-9 and TRBJ2-2; lacking DNA, the TRBD1 call made by TCRdb goes unchecked. This CDR3 has 17 residues. Germline V gene data show CDR1 as SEHNR and CDR2 as FQNEAQ (reference sequence). The CDR3 sequence is CASSLEPGVPDTGELFF.

The chain recombines TRBV7-3 with TRBJ2-1; TCRdb proposes TRBD2, but this gene call is untestable without DNA. There are 13 residues in the CDR3. Looked up from germline, CDR1 is SGHTA and CDR2 is FQGTGA. The CDR3 loop is CASSTGLSDEQFF. The whole variable domain, remainder taken from reference TRBV7-3 and TRBJ2-1, is GAGVSQTPSNKVTEKGKYVELRCDPISGHTALYWYRQSLGQGPEFLIYFQGTGAADDSGLPNDRFFAVRPEGSVSTLKIQRTERGDSAVYLCASSTGLSDEQFFGPGTRLTVL.

This chain uses TRBV6-4 with TRBJ2-1; TCRdb's D call of TRBD1 is untestable without DNA. The CDR3 contains 15 residues. Germline values: CDR1 MRHNA, CDR2 SNTAGT. CDR3 in amino acids: CASSRQGYPYNEQFF.

The chain has TRBV7-9 and TRBJ2-7; the TCRdb call, TRBD2, lacks DNA for checking. Germline CDR1 SEHNR, CDR2 FQNEAQ (reference sequence). This CDR3 contains 13 residues. The CDR3 spells CASSDGTSHEQYF.

The V gene is TRBV4-1, the J gene TRBJ2-2; TCRdb's D call, TRBD2, is unchecked because there is no DNA. Germline-derived CDR1 and CDR2 are MGHRA and YSYEKL. The CDR3 totals 19 residues. The CDR3 protein is CASSQVGTSGRGITGELFF.

CDR3 region: CASSLGGYEQYF. The gene calls are TRBV4-3 and TRBJ2-7. Germline loops: CDR1 LGHNA, CDR2 YSLEER. This CDR3 comprises 12 residues.

V usage is TRBV29-1 and J usage is TRBJ1-1. Germline CDR1 and CDR2: SQVTM and ANQGSEA. This CDR3 is 12 amino acids long. The CDR3 sequence is CSVVGGGTEAFF. The full variable domain, its missing parts supplied by reference TRBV29-1 and TRBJ1-1, is SAVISQKPSRDICQRGTSLTIQCQVDSQVTMMFWYRQQPGQSLTLIATANQGSEATYESGFVIDKFPISRPNLTFSTLTVSNMSPEDSSIYLCSVVGGGTEAFFGQGTRLTVV.

V and J are TRBV19 and TRBJ2-7; TCRdb designates TRBD1, a call that cannot be tested without DNA. The CDR3 has 15 amino acids. Germline V gives CDR1 LNHDA, CDR2 SQIVND (reference sequence). This CDR3 is CASSIRGQGSYEQYF.

The CDR3 protein is CASSSRDRGPPGANVLTF. The rearrangement joins TRBV6-2 or TRBV6-3 to TRBJ2-6; no DNA is available, so the TRBD1 call from TCRdb remains unchecked. The CDR3 has 18 amino acids. CDR1 is MNHEY and CDR2 is SVGEGT in the germline V gene.

CDR3 loop: CAISEPGQGAYNEQFF. The chain combines TRBV10-3 with TRBJ2-1; the TCRdb D gene call, TRBD1, has no DNA to confirm it. The CDR3 loop spans 16 amino acids. Germline CDR1 and CDR2: ENHRY and SYGVKD.

The V and J genes are TRBV6-5 and TRBJ2-2; as DNA is missing, the TRBD1 call by TCRdb cannot be tested. Germline CDR1 reads MNHEY; CDR2 reads SVGAGI. CDR3 length: 14 amino acids. The CDR3 protein is CASSKNPGAGELFF.

This chain uses TRBV4-1 with TRBJ1-1; TCRdb picks TRBD1, but there is no DNA to check that call. The CDR3 extends over 16 amino acids. Germline-derived CDR1 and CDR2 are MGHRA and YSYEKL. CDR3 residues: CASSQESGTGFTEAFF.

The chain is built from TRBV7-9 and TRBJ2-4; TCRdb proposes TRBD2, but this gene call is untestable without DNA. Germline values: CDR1 SEHNR, CDR2 FQNEAQ (reference sequence). This CDR3 has 17 amino acids. The CDR3 spells CASSQTSGGLAKNIQYF.

The CDR3: CASSRPLTASYELYF. The chain recombines TRBV28 with TRBJ2-7; the D gene TCRdb calls, TRBD1, cannot be checked with no DNA. The CDR3 consists of 15 residues. The V gene's germline CDR1 is MDHEN and CDR2 SYDVKM.

The CDR3: CASSPPDRPYEQYF. V usage is TRBV7-9 and J usage is TRBJ2-7; lacking DNA, the TRBD1 call made by TCRdb goes unchecked. Germline CDR1 and CDR2: SEHNR and FQNEAQ (reference sequence). This CDR3 region has 14 residues.

This rearrangement joins TRBV7-9 to TRBJ2-7; TCRdb picks TRBD1, but there is no DNA to check that call. CDR3 length: 14 residues. The V gene's germline CDR1 is SEHNR and CDR2 FQNEAQ (reference sequence). The CDR3: CASSLGRQGLEQYF. The full variable domain, with the rest looked up from reference TRBV7-9 and TRBJ2-7, is DTGVSQNPRHKITKRGQNVTFRCDPISEHNRLYWYRQTLGQGPEFLTYFQNEAQLEKSRLLSDRFSAERPKGSFSTLEIQRTEQGDSAMYLCASSLGRQGLEQYFGPGTRLTVT.

The chain joins TRBV7-9 to TRBJ2-7; TCRdb calls TRBD2, which cannot be checked without DNA. CDR1 is SEHNR and CDR2 is FQNEAQ in the germline V gene (reference sequence). The CDR3 runs to 13 residues. CDR3 in amino acids: CASGLSSSYEQYF.

The chain employs TRBV7-9 and TRBJ1-2; TCRdb's D call, TRBD1, is unchecked because there is no DNA. Germline V gene sequence: CDR1 SEHNR, CDR2 FQNEAQ (reference sequence). The CDR3 has 17 amino acids. Here the CDR3 reads CASSSTWTGGLRYGYTF.

This sequence joins TRBV29-1 and TRBJ1-2; there is no DNA to check the TCRdb D call of TRBD1. From germline, CDR1 is SQVTM and CDR2 ANQGSEA. The CDR3 totals 12 residues. CDR3 residues: CSVLRPTGGYTF.

The V and J genes are TRBV27 and TRBJ2-3; TCRdb's D gene call, TRBD1, goes unchecked for lack of DNA. This CDR3 comprises 12 residues. Per the germline V gene, CDR1 is MNHEY and CDR2 is SMNVEV (reference sequence). The CDR3: CASSLTGGTQYF.

The chain's CDR3 is CATSRDTPGAGWDTGELFF. The genes are TRBV15 and TRBJ2-2; TCRdb calls TRBD1, which cannot be checked without DNA. The CDR3 consists of 19 residues. CDR1 LNHNV and CDR2 YYDKDF come from the germline V gene (reference sequence).

The rearrangement joins TRBV7-9 to TRBJ1-1. Per germline, CDR1 SEHNR and CDR2 FQNEAQ (reference sequence). The CDR3 loop spans 12 amino acids. CDR3: CASTSSDTEAFF.

The CDR3 spells CSAPDDRGEQYF. The V call is TRBV29-1, the J call TRBJ2-7; TCRdb returns TRBD1, unconfirmable since there is no DNA. Germline values: CDR1 SQVTM, CDR2 ANQGSEA. This CDR3 spans 12 amino acids.